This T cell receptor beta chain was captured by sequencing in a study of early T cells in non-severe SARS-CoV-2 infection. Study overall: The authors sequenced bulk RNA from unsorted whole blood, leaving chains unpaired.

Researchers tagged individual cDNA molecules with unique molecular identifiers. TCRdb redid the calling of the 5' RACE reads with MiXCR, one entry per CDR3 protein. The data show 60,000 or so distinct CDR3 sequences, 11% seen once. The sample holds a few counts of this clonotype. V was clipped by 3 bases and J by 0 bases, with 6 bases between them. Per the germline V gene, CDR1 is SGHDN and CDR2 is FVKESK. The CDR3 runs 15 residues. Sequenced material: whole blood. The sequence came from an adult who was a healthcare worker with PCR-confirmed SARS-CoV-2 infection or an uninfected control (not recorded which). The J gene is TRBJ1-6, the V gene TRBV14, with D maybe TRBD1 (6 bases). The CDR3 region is CASSQTGSYNSPLHF. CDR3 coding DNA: TGTGCCAGCAGCCAGACAGGCTCCTATAATTCACCCCTCCACTTT.